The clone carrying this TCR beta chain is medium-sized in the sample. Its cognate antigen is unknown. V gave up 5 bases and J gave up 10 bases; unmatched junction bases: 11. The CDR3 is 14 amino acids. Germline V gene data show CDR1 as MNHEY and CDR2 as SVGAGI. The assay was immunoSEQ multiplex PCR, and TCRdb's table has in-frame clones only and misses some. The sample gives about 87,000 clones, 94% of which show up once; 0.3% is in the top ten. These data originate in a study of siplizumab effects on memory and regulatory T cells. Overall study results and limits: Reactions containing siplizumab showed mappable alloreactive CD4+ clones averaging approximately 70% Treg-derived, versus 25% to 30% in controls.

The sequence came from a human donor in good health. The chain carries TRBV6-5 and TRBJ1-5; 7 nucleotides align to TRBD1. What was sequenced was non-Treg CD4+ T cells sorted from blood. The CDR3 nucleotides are TGTGCCAGCAGTATGTTCAGGGGGAGAAGTCCCCAGCATTTT. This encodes CASSMFRGRSPQHF.